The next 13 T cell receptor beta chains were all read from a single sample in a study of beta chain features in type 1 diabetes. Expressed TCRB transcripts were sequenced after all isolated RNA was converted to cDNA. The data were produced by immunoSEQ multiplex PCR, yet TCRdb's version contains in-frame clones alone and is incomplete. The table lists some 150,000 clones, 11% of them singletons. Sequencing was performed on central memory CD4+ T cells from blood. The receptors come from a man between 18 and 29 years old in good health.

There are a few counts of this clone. The CDR3 bases are TGCGCCAGCAGCCAAGAGACAGGTGCACCCCTCCACTTT. Translating it yields CASSQETGAPLHF. This sequence joins TRBV4-3 and TRBJ1-6, with D tentatively TRBD1 (6 bases). Trimming took off 0 bases at V and 11 bases at J, with 8 bases between the two ends. The germline V gene has CDR1 LGHNA and CDR2 YSLEER. This CDR3 has 13 amino acids.

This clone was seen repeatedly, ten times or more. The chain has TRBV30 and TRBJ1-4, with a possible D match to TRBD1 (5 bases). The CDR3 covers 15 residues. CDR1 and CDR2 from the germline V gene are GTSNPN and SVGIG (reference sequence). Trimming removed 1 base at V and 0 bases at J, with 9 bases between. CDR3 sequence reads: CAWSAYRSTNEKLFF. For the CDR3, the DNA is TGTGCCTGGAGTGCCTACAGGTCAACTAATGAAAAACTGTTTTTT.

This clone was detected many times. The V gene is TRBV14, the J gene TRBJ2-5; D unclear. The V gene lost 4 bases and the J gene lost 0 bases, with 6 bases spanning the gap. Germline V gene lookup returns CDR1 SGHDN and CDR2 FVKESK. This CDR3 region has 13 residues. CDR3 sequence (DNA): TGTGCCAGCAGCCGATCCAACCAAGAGACCCAGTACTTC. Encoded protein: CASSRSNQETQYF.

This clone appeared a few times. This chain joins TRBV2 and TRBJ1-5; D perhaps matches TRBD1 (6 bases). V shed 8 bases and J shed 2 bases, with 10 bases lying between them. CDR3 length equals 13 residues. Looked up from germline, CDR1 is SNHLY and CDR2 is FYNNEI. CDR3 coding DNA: TGTGCCAGCCAGGGGTTCGGCAATCAGCCCCAGCATTTT. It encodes CASQGFGNQPQHF.

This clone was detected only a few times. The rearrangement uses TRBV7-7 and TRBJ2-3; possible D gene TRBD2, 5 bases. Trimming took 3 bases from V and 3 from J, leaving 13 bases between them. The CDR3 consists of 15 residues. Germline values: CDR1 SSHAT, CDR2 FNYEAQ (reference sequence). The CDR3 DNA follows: TGTGCCAGCAGCTTGGGGAGCCAGAGAACAGATACGCAGTATTTT. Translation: CASSLGSQRTDTQYF.

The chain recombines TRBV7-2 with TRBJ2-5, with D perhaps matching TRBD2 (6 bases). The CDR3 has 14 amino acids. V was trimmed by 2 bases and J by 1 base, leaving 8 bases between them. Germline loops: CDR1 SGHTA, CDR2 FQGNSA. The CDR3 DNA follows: TGTGCCAGCAGCTTATCGACTAGCCAAGAGACCCAGTACTTC. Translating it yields CASSLSTSQETQYF.

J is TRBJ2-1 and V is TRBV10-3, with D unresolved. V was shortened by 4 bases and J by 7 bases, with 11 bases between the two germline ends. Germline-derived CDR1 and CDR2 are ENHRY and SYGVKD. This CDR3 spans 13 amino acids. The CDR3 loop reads CAISGLKHNEQFF. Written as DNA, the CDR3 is TGTGCCATCAGTGGACTCAAGCATAATGAGCAGTTCTTC.

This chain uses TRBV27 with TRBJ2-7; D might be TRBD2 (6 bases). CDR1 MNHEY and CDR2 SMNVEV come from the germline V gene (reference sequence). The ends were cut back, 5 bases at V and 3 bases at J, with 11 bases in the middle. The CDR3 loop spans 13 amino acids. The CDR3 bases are TGTGCCAGCAGTCGGGAGCTACGCTACGAGCAGTACTTC. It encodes CASSRELRYEQYF.

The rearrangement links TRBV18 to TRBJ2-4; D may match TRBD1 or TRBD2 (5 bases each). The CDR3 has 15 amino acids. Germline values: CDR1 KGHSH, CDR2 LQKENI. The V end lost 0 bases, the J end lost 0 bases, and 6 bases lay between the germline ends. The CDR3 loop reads CASSPPGVAKNIQYF. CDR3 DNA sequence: TGTGCCAGCTCACCACCGGGGGTAGCCAAAAACATTCAGTACTTC.

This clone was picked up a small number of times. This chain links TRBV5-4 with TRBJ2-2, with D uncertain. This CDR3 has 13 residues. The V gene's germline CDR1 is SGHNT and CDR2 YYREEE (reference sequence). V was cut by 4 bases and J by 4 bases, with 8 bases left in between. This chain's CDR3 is CASSLVGTGELFF. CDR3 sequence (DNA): TGTGCCAGCAGCCTAGTGGGCACCGGGGAGCTGTTTTTT.

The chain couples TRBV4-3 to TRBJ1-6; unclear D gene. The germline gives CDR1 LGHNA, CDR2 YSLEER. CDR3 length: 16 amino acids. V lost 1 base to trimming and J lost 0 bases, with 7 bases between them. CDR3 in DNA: TGCGCCAGCAGCCAAGTATCTGCCTCCTATAATTCACCCCTCCACTTT. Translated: CASSQVSASYNSPLHF.

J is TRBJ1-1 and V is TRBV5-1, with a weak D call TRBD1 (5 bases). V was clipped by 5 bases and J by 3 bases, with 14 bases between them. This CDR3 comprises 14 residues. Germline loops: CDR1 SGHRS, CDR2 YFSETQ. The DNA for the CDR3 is TGCGCCAGCAGGTCCAGGGTAGTGGACACTGAAGCTTTCTTT. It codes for CASRSRVVDTEAFF.

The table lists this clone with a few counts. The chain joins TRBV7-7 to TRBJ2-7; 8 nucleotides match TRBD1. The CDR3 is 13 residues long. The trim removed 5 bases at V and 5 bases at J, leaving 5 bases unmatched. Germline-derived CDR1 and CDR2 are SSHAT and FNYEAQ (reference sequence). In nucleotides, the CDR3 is TGTGCCAGCAGCCCCGACAGGGGCCACGAGCAGTACTTC. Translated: CASSPDRGHEQYF. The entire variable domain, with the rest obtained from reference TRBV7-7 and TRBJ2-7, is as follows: GAGVSQSPRYKVTKRGQDVTLRCDPISSHATLYWYQQALGQGPEFLTYFNYEAQPDKSGLPSDRFSAERPEGSISTLTIQRTEQRDSAMYRCASSPDRGHEQYFGPGTRLTVT.